Given below is one TCR beta chain in context. What this receptor recognizes is not known. Per-base qualities were not stored, and no clone one base away is much larger. The cohort consisted of more than 650 healthy bone marrow donors. All cohort members were sampled while nominally healthy, although unrecorded immune exposures were likely present. The donor tested CMV seropositive, placing the donor among the roughly 300 seropositive members of the cohort. A peripheral blood sample was provided by each donor, and peripheral blood mononuclear cells were used for TCR beta sequencing. The Qiagen DNeasy Blood Extraction Kit was used to extract genomic DNA from the blood cell samples. Library generation was performed with the immunoSEQ multiplex PCR assay. The multiplex PCR relied on a mix of 60 forward primers for TCR Vbeta segments and 13 reverse primers for TCR Jbeta segments. A multiplex PCR assay on genomic DNA amplified the CDR3 region of rearranged TCR beta genes. The Illumina HiSeq System was used to sequence the amplified TCR beta libraries as 87-base-pair reads. The study's processing was this. A later analysis counted around 72 million unique TCR beta chains across the 550 to 700 repertoires, and around 9.9 million of these chains were shared by at least two donors. To remove PCR and sequencing errors, raw reads were error-corrected and collapsed into unique sequences using a nearest-neighbor algorithm that merged closely related sequences. V, D and J gene segments were assigned by aligning CDR3 sequences to IMGT reference sequences. For a sequence to be retained, a match of at least six nucleotides to both a V gene segment and a J gene segment was required. Rearrangements were called productive when the CDR3 lacked stop codons and stayed in frame with V and J; all others were non-productive. Following IMGT convention, CDR3 was defined as the stretch from the second conserved V-encoded cysteine to the conserved J-encoded phenylalanine. In an earlier analysis of more than 550 of the donors, sequences lacking an unambiguous match to a single V gene segment were excluded. In an earlier analysis of approximately 590 of the donors, a V segment was called functional when productive rearrangements were above 56.7%, and segregating when the standard deviation between donors exceeded 5%. To diagnose cytomegalovirus status from the catalog of TCR beta chain sequences, a statistical classification framework was built. In a later analysis, TCR nucleotide sequences were compared against IMGT/GENE-DB human TR gene sequences so that V and J genes could be assigned. A later analysis assigned CDR3 sequences and most-parsimonious VDJ recombination scenarios with the TCRdist pipeline. In a later analysis, each TCR beta chain was defined by its CDR3 amino acid sequence together with its V-gene family, and reads without a unique V-gene family were excluded. In a later analysis, approximately 590 highly shared, low-generation-probability nucleotide sequences were removed to address suspected cross-contamination and a sequencing artifact. A later analysis calculated a clonal expansion index for each public chain from normalized within-repertoire ranks of inferred template counts. A later analysis computed generation probabilities with a VDJ recombination model fitted to out-of-frame rearrangements, and checked the results against IGoR. A later analysis scored TCR-TCR, TCR-HLA and TCR-CMV co-occurrence with hypergeometric tests, applying a repertoire-size bias correction to TCR pairs. In a later analysis, false discovery rates were estimated by permuting HLA or CMV assignments 20 times. In a later analysis, co-occurring TCRs were grouped with DBSCAN, and TCRdist sequence similarity was added when clustering was performed within HLA-allele-positive subsets. Repertoires with fewer than 30,000 or more than 120,000 public chains, plus five repertoires with anomalous nucleotide sharing, were excluded from co-occurrence clustering. Entries here come from immuneACCESS through TCRdb and include only in-frame sequences with V and J called. Some clones fail to appear in such tables; in the studies checked, an unresolved V gene covers under half of the shortfall, and the cause of the remainder is unknown. The V and J calls and clone size were taken over from that table, and D and trimming were inferred from the DNA. The sample table contains about 150,000 clones; only one count was recorded for just under 80% of them. The leading ten clones occupy around 3.1% of the sample.

Between the V and J ends, shortened by 0 bases and 1 base respectively, the junction contains 10 bases. In the germline V gene, CDR1 corresponds to SGHTA and CDR2 to FQGNSA. From the cysteine up to the phenylalanine, the CDR3 has a length of 16 residues. Of all the DNA, just the CDR3 is kept, 48 bases in frame from base 1. These data are taken from a study of cytomegalovirus exposure and HLA in healthy donors (dated by TCRdb to about 2017). Looking at the study overall: In an earlier analysis of several hundred of the donors, 250 to 350 Gb of sequence data and just under 120 million unique TCR beta sequences from roughly 200 million T cells were reported. About 280 gigabases of sequencing data and approximately 84 million unique TCR sequences were included in an early release covering 550 to 800 HLA-typed donors. Of the 300 to 500 genotyped donors, 81% were placed in the genetic ancestry cluster associated with self-reported Caucasian donors. The study aimed to test whether signatures of past pathogen exposure could be identified by cataloging public T cell receptors. The study used immunosequencing to profile the T cell repertoires of some 600 subjects and linked those repertoires to cytomegalovirus serostatus. Besides the first cohort of about 730 subjects, a separate validation cohort made up of roughly 130 different subjects was used. The study combined high-throughput TCR immunosequencing, statistical association of individual TCRs with disease status, and machine learning to predict cytomegalovirus infection status. To study patterns of TCR occurrence, a later analysis re-analyzed previously published TCR beta repertoires from just over 650 donors and added high-resolution HLA genotyping. Rather than using new phenotypic data, the later analysis identified candidate immune exposures from TCR beta sequences and from how often those sequences occurred across donors. To decide whether each TCR beta V gene segment behaved as functional or pseudogenic, an earlier analysis of some 580 of the donors relied on high-throughput TCR beta sequencing. Donor age, sex, ethnicity and CMV serostatus were compiled together with the repertoire data. In a later genetic analysis, genome-wide SNP genotypes for about three fifths of the roughly 670 donors were used, and that subset was treated as a discovery cohort. All discovery cohort repertoires had been generated using a single sequencing platform. Class I and class II HLA loci were covered by the typing at four-digit resolution. Typing coverage differed by locus: A, B, C, DRB1 and DQB1 were typed in about 629-640 donors, DQA1 in approximately 520, DPA1 in around 600, and DPB1 in roughly 470. Roughly five DR-DQ haplotypes were treated as single units for association and clustering because of strong linkage in the cohort. On average, roughly 240,000 unique TCR beta nucleotide sequences were sequenced per donor among about 400 genotyped donors of the cohort, with 15% to 20% of those sequences being non-productive.

What the work shows at the level of the full study, not this receptor alone: The cohort was sequenced for TCR beta chains only, and without alpha or paired-chain data the features that could be detected were limited. In vitro tests confirmed that a few of the cytomegalovirus-associated TCR beta chains recognize cytomegalovirus antigens. A later analysis associated 16,951 TCR beta sequences with specific HLA alleles at a false discovery rate of 0.05. In a later analysis, several top co-occurrence clusters were reported to appear linked to parvovirus B19, influenza, CMV and Epstein-Barr virus. A further reported finding was that TCR beta sequences accurately predicted the HLA-A and HLA-B alleles for most subjects in the first cohort. It was suggested by the authors that the approach could potentially be generalized to other disease states and immunological phenotypes. The 87-base-pair reads could not distinguish some IMGT-functional V segments, including TRBV6-2 and TRBV6-3, so those segments were excluded. Correlated functional status among segregating V segments might be attributable to linkage disequilibrium, but an unknown experimental factor could not be ruled out. A cluster of highly shared sequence variants was judged likely to represent a technical artifact of the sequencing pipeline. The only immune exposure information available for the cohort was CMV serostatus. According to a later genetic analysis, donors in an Asian-associated ancestry cluster had fewer N-insertions in productive TCRs than the approximately 670-donor mean. The classifier was reported to diagnose cytomegalovirus status with high specificity and sensitivity in both the original cohort and the validation cohort. In a later genetic analysis, a missense DCLRE1C variant was associated with V-gene and J-gene trimming of TCR beta chains, and the association was replicated in an independent cohort. The study listed 164 TCR beta chains as associated with cytomegalovirus. A later analysis found that most CMV-associated TCR beta chains appeared HLA-restricted, with HLA associations seemingly driven largely by CMV exposure. Compared with equally common non-associated chains, HLA-associated TCR beta chains in a later analysis were more clonally expanded and had lower generation probabilities. The earlier analysis of a few hundred of the donors excluded some 15 rarely observed V segments, including chromosome 9 orphons, because counts were too low. When HLA alleles, especially DR and DQ, strongly co-occurred, attributing TCR associations to individual alleles was difficult. According to a later analysis, TCR association rates differed among HLA loci, with DRB1 alleles showing the most associated TCRs and HLA-C alleles showing the fewest. Most TCR sequences were seen in very few donors, while some public TCRs were found in many individuals. Roughly uniform sequencing depth across donors was assumed in presence/absence analyses, although this assumption may not hold. Broadly in line with IMGT annotations, most TCR beta V segments showed up in productive rearrangements about 87% or about 30% of the time in an earlier analysis of 587 of the donors. Because some donors lacked HLA typing at each locus, the association tests relied only on the typed subset.

Material: PBMCs. The clonotype originates from a woman in her forties or fifties in good health and CMV-seropositive. The V and J genes are TRBV7-2 and TRBJ2-1, with the identity of the D gene unclear. The DNA sequence is given as TGTGCCAGCAGCTTAGCGGCTAGACTGTCCTACAATGAGCAGTTCTTC. Translated, it gives CASSLAARLSYNEQFF. Full variable domain (CDR3 extended with the reference TRBV7-2 and TRBJ2-1 proteins): GAGVSQSPSNKVTEKGKDVELRCDPISGHTALYWYRQSLGQGLEFLIYFQGNSAPDKSGLPSDRFSAERTGGSVSTLTIQRTQQEDSAVYLCASSLAARLSYNEQFFGPGTRLTVL.